This T cell receptor (beta chain) is drawn from a study of metastatic and nonmetastatic thyroid tumors (dated by TCRdb to the early 2020s). Regarding the study in general: The researchers compared repertoires between peripheral blood samples and tumor or nodule tissue samples from patients with malignant or benign thyroid disease.

From the cysteine through the phenylalanine, the CDR3 covers 18 amino acids. Only CDR3 DNA is held: 54 bases, read in frame from base 1. In the germline V gene, CDR1 corresponds to SGHTA and CDR2 to FQGNSA. At the junction V is shortened by 2 bases and J by 3 bases; bases outside the gene matches: 15. Study-wide conclusions, independent of this receptor: TCR beta diversity was reported as significantly higher in malignant tumors than in benign nodules, in both blood and tumor samples.

None of the patients had been given any treatment before thyroid surgery. The study retrospectively analysed patient clinical samples collected from about 2012 to 2019 using T-cell receptor beta sequencing. In its sample, this clone comes out as medium-sized (0.01 to 0.1%). Its antigen remains unidentified. No base quality values were provided; no much bigger clone lies one nucleotide off. The library was prepared using PCR. TCRdb records Illumina HiSeq 4000 as the sequencer. The TCR beta-chain CDR3 region of each patient was profiled by high-throughput sequencing. On the study's bioinformatics: CDR3 differences across clinicopathological groups were used to build a classifier for discriminating distant-metastatic papillary thyroid cancer patients. The Shannon index was used to measure repertoire diversity, and the Morisita-Horn index was used to measure how similar tumor and blood repertoires were. Clones were called with MiXCR by TCRdb after fastp trimmed the public reads at Q25, and only in-frame beta chains were retained. The V and J calls follow TCRdb's processing rather than the paper's. This sample lists 20,000 to 25,000 clones; approximately 29% were detected once. The ten biggest clones cover less than 15% of the sample.

The sequenced sample was blood. Recombination connected TRBV7-2 to TRBJ2-7, with 8 bases matching TRBD1. The sequence came from a female donor with papillary thyroid cancer or a benign thyroid nodule (not recorded which). Some clones in this sample may be carry-over from other donors' samples. The DNA is TGTGCCAGCAGCTTAAAGTCGTCCATTGGGACAGGCTTCTACGAGCAGTACTTC. It translates as CASSLKSSIGTGFYEQYF.